Presented here are 10 T cell receptor beta chains from one specimen sequenced in a study of cytomegalovirus exposure and HLA in healthy donors (dated by TCRdb to about 2017). The method behind the library was the immunoSEQ multiplex PCR assay. Not all clones reach the TCRdb copy of this immuneACCESS table, which keeps in-frame sequences only. Checked studies attribute under half of the gap to unresolved V genes and leave the rest unexplained. The sample contains 110,000 or so clones, more than 70% of them found a single time. Less than 2.5% of the sample rests with the top ten. Material: PBMCs. These receptors were collected from a woman between 18 and 29 years old in good health and CMV-seronegative.

This sequence joins TRBV9 and TRBJ2-2; 10 bases match TRBD1. CDR1 is SGDLS, CDR2 YYNGEE, per germline. The CDR3 runs 16 residues. Germline trimming cut 5 bases from V and 3 bases from J; bases unmatched to any gene: 7. CDR3 sequence: CASRAYGTGDTGELFF. The CDR3 DNA sequence: TGTGCCAGCAGGGCATACGGGACAGGGGACACCGGGGAGCTGTTTTTT. The full variable domain, with the rest looked up from reference TRBV9 and TRBJ2-2, is DSGVTQTPKHLITATGQRVTLRCSPRSGDLSVYWYQQSLDQGLQFLIQYYNGEERAKGNILERFSAQQFPDLHSELNLSSLELGDSALYFCASRAYGTGDTGELFFGEGSRLTVL.

The rearrangement links TRBV4-3 to TRBJ1-1, with TRBD1 matching 7 bases. The CDR3 covers 15 residues. Looked up from germline, CDR1 is LGHNA and CDR2 is YSLEER. Losses at the gene ends were 0 bases for V and 6 bases for J; bases not matched to a gene: 7. CDR3 coding DNA: TGCGCCAGCAGCCAAGATATTTCAGGGGGGCCTGAAGCTTTCTTT. It translates to CASSQDISGGPEAFF.

This clone was recorded a few times. This CDR3 reads CASSYSSVTGEKLFF. CDR3 nucleotide sequence: TGCGCCAGCAGCTACTCTTCCGTCACGGGGGAAAAACTGTTTTTT. The chain joins TRBV5-1 to TRBJ1-4; D gene ambiguous. Germline CDR1 reads SGHRS; CDR2 reads YFSETQ. There are 15 residues in the CDR3. V was trimmed by 3 bases and J by 8 bases, leaving 17 bases between them.

The chain combines TRBV5-4 with TRBJ2-7, with D possibly matching TRBD2 (6 bases). This CDR3 contains 14 residues. Germline CDR1 is SGHNT and CDR2 is YYREEE (reference sequence). V lost 4 bases, J lost 3 bases, and 14 bases lay in between. Here the CDR3 reads CASSVFAGNYEQYF. The CDR3 DNA reads TGTGCCAGCAGCGTGTTTGCGGGGAACTACGAGCAGTACTTC.

The genes are TRBV28 and TRBJ2-7; 9 bases align to TRBD1. There are 14 residues in the CDR3. V dropped 7 bases and J dropped 2; count of bases not matched to a gene: 6. Looked up from germline, CDR1 is MDHEN and CDR2 is SYDVKM. DNA for the CDR3: TGTGCCAGCAAGGTTGGGACAGGGACCTACGAGCAGTACTTC. Translating it yields CASKVGTGTYEQYF.

This rearrangement joins TRBV6-5 to TRBJ1-1, with D uncertain. Trimming took 6 bases from V and 7 from J, leaving 12 bases between them. The CDR3 consists of 12 residues. CDR1 is MNHEY, CDR2 SVGAGI, per germline. CDR3 in amino acids: CASSPRGYEAFF. CDR3 DNA: TGTGCCAGCAGCCCACGGGGTTATGAAGCTTTCTTT.

V is TRBV29-1 and J is TRBJ1-1, with D hard to call. V lost 0 bases, J lost 8 bases, and 13 bases lay in between. CDR1 and CDR2 (germline): SQVTM, ANQGSEA. The CDR3 consists of 13 residues. CDR3 in DNA: TGCAGCGTTGAAGATCCCGCATCGCGGGAAGCTTTCTTT. Translation: CSVEDPASREAFF.

This clone has a single count. The V call is TRBV5-1, the J call TRBJ1-2; D is undetermined. CDR1 is SGHRS and CDR2 is YFSETQ in the germline V gene. Trimming removed 0 bases from V and 5 bases from J, with 5 bases in between. The CDR3 has 12 amino acids. CDR3 DNA sequence: TGCGCCAGCAGCTTGGAGGAGTATGGCTACACCTTC. Translation: CASSLEEYGYTF.

This chain links TRBV7-9 with TRBJ2-7; the match to TRBD2 covers 10 bases. Germline trimming cut 2 bases from V and 0 bases from J; bases unmatched to any gene: 1. CDR3 length equals 15 residues. Germline loops: CDR1 SEHNR, CDR2 FQNEAQ (reference sequence). CDR3 sequence reads: CASSLTSGVSYEQYF. The CDR3 DNA reads as TGTGCCAGCAGCTTAACTAGCGGGGTCTCCTACGAGCAGTACTTC.

The V gene is TRBV4-2, the J gene TRBJ1-2, with TRBD1 identical over 8 bases. CDR1 LGHNA and CDR2 YNFKEQ come from the germline V gene. The V gene end was trimmed by 1 base and the J gene end by 0 bases; junction bases not matched to a gene: 4. This CDR3 has 16 amino acids. The CDR3 coding sequence is TGTGCCAGCAGCCAAGCCACAGGGGGAGCTAACTATGGCTACACCTTC. Translation: CASSQATGGANYGYTF.